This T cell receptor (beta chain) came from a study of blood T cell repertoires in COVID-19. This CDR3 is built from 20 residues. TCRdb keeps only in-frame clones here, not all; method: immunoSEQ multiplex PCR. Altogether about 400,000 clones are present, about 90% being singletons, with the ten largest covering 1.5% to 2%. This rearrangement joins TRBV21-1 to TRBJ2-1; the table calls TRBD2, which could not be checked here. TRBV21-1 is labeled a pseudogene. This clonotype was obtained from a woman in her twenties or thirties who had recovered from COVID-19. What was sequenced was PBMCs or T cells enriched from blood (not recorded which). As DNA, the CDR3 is TGTGCCAGCAGCCACCCTTCCGGACTAGCGGGAGGGATCTCCTACAATGAGCAGTTCTTC. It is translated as CASSHPSGLAGGISYNEQFF.